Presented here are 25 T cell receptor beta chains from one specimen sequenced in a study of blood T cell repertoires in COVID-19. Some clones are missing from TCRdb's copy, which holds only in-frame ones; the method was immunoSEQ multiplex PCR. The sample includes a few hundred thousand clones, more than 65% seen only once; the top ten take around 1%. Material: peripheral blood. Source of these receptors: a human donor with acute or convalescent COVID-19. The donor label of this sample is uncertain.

The CDR3 loop reads CASSPRGNEQYF. CDR3 in DNA: TGTGCCAGCAGCCCCAGGGGTAACGAGCAGTACTTC. This sequence joins TRBV12-3 or TRBV12-4 and TRBJ2-7, with a weak D call TRBD1 (6 bases). CDR3 length equals 12 residues. V was trimmed by 6 bases and J by 5 bases, leaving 11 bases between them.

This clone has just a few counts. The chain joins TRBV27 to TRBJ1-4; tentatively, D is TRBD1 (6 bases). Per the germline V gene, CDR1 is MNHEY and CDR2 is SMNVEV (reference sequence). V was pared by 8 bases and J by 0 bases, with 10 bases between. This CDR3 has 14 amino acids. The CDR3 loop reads CASGQWATNEKLFF. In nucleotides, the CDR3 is TGTGCCAGCGGACAGTGGGCAACTAATGAAAAACTGTTTTTT.

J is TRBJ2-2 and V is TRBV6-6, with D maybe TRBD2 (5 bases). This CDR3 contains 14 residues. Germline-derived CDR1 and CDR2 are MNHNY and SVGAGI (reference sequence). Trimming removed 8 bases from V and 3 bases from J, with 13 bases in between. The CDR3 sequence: CASAGELYTGELFF. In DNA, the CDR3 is TGTGCCAGCGCTGGGGAGTTATACACCGGGGAGCTGTTTTTT.

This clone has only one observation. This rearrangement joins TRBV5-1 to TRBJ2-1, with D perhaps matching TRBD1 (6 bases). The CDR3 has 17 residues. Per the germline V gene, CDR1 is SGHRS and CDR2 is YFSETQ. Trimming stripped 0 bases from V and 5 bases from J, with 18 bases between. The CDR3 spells CASSLGHGGRIDNEQFF. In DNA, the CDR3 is TGCGCCAGCAGCTTGGGGCATGGGGGCCGGATAGACAATGAGCAGTTCTTC.

CDR3 sequence (DNA): TGTGCCAGCAGCCAGGAGACTAGCGGGAGGGCAAATGAGCAGTTCTTC. The encoded protein is CASSQETSGRANEQFF. The chain is built from TRBV3-1 (or the pseudogene TRBV3-2) and TRBJ2-1; 14 bases map to TRBD2. The germline CDR1 and CDR2 sequences are LGHDT and YNNKEL (reference sequence). The length of the CDR3 is 16 residues. Trimming removed 3 bases from V and 7 bases from J; junction bases left unmatched: 5.

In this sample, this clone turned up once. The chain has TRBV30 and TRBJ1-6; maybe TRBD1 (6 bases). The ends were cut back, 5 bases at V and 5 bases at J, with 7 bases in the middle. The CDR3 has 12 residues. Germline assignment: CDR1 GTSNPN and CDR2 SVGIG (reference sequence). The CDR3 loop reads CAWDRNNSPLHF. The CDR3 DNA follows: TGTGCCTGGGACAGGAATAATTCACCCCTCCACTTT.

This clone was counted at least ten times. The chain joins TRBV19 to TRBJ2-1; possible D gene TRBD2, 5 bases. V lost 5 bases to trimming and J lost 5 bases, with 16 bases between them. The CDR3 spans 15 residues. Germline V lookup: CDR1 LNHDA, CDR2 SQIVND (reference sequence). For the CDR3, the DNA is TGTGCCAGTAGTGAAGGACTGGGAAATCACAATGAGCAGTTCTTC. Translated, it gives CASSEGLGNHNEQFF.

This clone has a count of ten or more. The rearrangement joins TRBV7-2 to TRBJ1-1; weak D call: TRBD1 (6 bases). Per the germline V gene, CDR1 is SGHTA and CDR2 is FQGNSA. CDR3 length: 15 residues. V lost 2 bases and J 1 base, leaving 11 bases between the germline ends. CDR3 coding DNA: TGTGCCAGCAGCTTAATCGGGGGGGCGAACACTGAAGCTTTCTTT. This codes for CASSLIGGANTEAFF.

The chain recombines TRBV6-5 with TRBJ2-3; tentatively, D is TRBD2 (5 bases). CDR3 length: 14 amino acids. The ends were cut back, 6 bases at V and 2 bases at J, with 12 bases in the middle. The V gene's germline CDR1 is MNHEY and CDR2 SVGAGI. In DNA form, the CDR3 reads TGTGCCAGCAGCCCGCGAGGGATCACAGATACGCAGTATTTT. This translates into CASSPRGITDTQYF.

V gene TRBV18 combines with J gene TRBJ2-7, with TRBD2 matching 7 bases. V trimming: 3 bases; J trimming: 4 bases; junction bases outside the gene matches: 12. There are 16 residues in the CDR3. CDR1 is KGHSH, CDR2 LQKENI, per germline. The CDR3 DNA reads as TGTGCCAGCTCACCCTCCCTAGGGGAGGGCCTTTACGAGCAGTACTTC. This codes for CASSPSLGEGLYEQYF.

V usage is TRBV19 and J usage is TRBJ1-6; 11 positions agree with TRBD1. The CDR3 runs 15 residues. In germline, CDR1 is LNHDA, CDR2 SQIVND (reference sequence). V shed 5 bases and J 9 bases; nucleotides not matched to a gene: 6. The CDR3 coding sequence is TGTGCCAGTAGTGCCCAAGGGACAGGGGGTTCACCCCTCCACTTT. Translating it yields CASSAQGTGGSPLHF.

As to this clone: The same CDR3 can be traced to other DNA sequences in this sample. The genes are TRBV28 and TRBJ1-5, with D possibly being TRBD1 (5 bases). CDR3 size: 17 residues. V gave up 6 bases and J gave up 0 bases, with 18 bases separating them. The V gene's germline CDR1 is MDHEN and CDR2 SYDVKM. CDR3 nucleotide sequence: TGTGCCAGCAGGGGGTCCACAGGACCGTATAGCAATCAGCCCCAGCATTTT. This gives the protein CASRGSTGPYSNQPQHF.

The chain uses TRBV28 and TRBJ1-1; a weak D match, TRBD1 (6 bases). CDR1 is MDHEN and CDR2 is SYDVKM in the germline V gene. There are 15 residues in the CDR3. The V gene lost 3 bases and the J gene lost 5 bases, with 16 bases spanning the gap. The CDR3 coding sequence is TGTGCCAGCAGTTTCCTTGAGGGGGGGAAAACTGAAGCTTTCTTT. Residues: CASSFLEGGKTEAFF.

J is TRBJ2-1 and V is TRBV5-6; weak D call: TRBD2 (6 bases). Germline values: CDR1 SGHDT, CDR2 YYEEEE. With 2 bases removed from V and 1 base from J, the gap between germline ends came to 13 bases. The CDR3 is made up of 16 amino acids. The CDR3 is CASSFPAGMSYNEQFF. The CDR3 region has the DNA TGTGCCAGCAGCTTCCCCGCGGGAATGTCCTACAATGAGCAGTTCTTC.

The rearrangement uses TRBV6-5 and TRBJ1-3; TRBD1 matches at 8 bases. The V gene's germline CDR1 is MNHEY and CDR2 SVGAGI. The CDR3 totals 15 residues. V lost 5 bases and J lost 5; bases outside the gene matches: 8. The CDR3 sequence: CASSLLRTGRNTIYF. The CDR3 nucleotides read TGTGCCAGCAGTCTCCTACGGACAGGGAGAAACACCATATATTTT.

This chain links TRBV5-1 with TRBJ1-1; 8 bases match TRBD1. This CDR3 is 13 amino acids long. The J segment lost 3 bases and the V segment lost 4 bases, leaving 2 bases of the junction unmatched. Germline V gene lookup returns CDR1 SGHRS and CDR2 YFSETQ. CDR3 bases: TGCGCCAGCAGCGAGGGACAGGACACTGAAGCTTTCTTT. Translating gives CASSEGQDTEAFF.

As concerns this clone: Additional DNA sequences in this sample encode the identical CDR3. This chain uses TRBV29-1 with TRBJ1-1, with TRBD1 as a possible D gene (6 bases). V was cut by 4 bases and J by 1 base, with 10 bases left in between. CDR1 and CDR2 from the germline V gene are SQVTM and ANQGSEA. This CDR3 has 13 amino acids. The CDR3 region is CSVAGGPNTEAFF. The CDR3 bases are TGCAGCGTTGCGGGGGGGCCGAACACTGAAGCTTTCTTT. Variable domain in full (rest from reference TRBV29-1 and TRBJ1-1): SAVISQKPSRDICQRGTSLTIQCQVDSQVTMMFWYRQQPGQSLTLIATANQGSEATYESGFVIDKFPISRPNLTFSTLTVSNMSPEDSSIYLCSVAGGPNTEAFFGQGTRLTVV.

The CDR3: CASIWYTGGEAFF. In nucleotides, the CDR3 is TGTGCCAGCATTTGGTACACAGGGGGGGAAGCTTTCTTT. The J gene is TRBJ1-1, the V gene TRBV28; TRBD1 matches at 8 bases. V was pared by 7 bases and J by 8 bases, with 9 bases of the junction left unmatched. Germline CDR1 MDHEN, CDR2 SYDVKM. CDR3 length equals 13 residues.

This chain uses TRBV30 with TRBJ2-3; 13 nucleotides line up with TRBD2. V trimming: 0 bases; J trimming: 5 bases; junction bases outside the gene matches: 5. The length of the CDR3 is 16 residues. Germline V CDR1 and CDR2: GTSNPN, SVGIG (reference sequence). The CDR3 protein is CAWSVGLAGVRDTQYF. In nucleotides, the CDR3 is TGTGCCTGGAGTGTCGGACTAGCGGGAGTACGAGATACGCAGTATTTT.

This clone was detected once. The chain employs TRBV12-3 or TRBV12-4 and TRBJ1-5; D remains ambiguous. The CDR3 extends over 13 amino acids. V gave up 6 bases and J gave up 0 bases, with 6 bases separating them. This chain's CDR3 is CASRSFSNQPQHF. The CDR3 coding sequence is TGTGCCAGCAGATCATTTAGCAATCAGCCCCAGCATTTT.

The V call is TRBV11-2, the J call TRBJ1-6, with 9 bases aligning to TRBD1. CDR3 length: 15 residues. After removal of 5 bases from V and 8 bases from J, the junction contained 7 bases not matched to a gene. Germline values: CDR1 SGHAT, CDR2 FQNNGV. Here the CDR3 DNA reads TGTGCCAGCAGCGGGACAGGGAGGTTATATTCACCCCTCCACTTT. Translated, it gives CASSGTGRLYSPLHF.

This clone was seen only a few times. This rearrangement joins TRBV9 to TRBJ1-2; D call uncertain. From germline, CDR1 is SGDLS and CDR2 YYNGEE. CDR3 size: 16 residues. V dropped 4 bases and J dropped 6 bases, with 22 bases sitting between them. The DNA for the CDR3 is TGTGCCAGCAGCCCCTTCGGGAAGGAAACTCCGGATGGCTACACCTTC. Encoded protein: CASSPFGKETPDGYTF.

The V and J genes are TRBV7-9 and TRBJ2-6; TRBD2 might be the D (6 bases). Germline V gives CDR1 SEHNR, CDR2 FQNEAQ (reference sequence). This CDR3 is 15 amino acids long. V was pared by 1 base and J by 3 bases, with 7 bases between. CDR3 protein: CASSLGRGGANVLTF. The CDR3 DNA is TGTGCCAGCAGCTTAGGGAGGGGTGGGGCCAACGTCCTGACTTTC.

The CDR3 sequence: CSASSTSETDTQYF. The CDR3 bases are TGCAGTGCTAGTTCGACTAGCGAGACAGATACGCAGTATTTT. The chain joins TRBV20-1 to TRBJ2-3; 8 nucleotides line up with TRBD2. The V gene's germline CDR1 is DFQATT and CDR2 SNEGSKA (reference sequence). The V segment lost 3 bases and the J segment 3 bases; nucleotides outside the gene matches: 5. This CDR3 has 14 amino acids.

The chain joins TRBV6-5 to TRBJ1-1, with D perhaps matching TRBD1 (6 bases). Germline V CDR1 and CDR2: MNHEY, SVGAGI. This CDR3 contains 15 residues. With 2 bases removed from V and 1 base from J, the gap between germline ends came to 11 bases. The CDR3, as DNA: TGTGCCAGCAGTTACCGTGGACAGAGGAACACTGAAGCTTTCTTT. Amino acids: CASSYRGQRNTEAFF.